These 2 T cell receptor beta chains share one sample of origin, sequenced in a study of vaccination effects on CD4 cells after COVID-19. Antigen-specific CD4+ T cells expanded by the ViraFEST assay with viral peptide pools were then sequenced. Researchers isolated CD4+ T cells once 9 to 11 days of culture had elapsed. Everyone in the study got two shots of either the BNT162b2 or mRNA-1273 vaccine. The protocol was immunoSEQ multiplex PCR, while the TCRdb copy is restricted to in-frame clones and leaves out a portion. The top ten hold about 1.6% of the sample, which has roughly 68,000 clones, about 74% seen once. Their cognate antigens are unknown. Sequenced here: CD4+ T cells from PBMCs cultured with HCoV-229E spike peptides, sampled after COVID-19 vaccination. All receptors derive from a human donor who received a COVID-19 vaccine.

The genes are TRBV5-1 and TRBJ1-5; 10 nucleotides align to TRBD1. Germline lookup yields CDR1 SGHRS and CDR2 YFSETQ. This CDR3 contains 16 residues. V trimming: 4 bases; J trimming: 6 bases; junction bases outside the gene matches: 10. The CDR3 here is CASSLSGTGDGQPQHF. The DNA for the CDR3 is TGCGCCAGCAGCCTCTCCGGGACAGGGGACGGTCAGCCCCAGCATTTT.

The chain combines TRBV9 with TRBJ2-3; D ambiguous. This CDR3 has 16 residues. Germline V gene data show CDR1 as SGDLS and CDR2 as YYNGEE. V was cut by 0 bases and J by 7 bases, with 18 bases left in between. CDR3 in DNA: TGTGCCAGCAGCGTAGGGGCCCCCGGGCTGGGTTATACGCAGTATTTT. Protein sequence: CASSVGAPGLGYTQYF.